The 4 T cell receptor beta chains listed next were all sequenced from one sample in a study of cytomegalovirus exposure and HLA in healthy donors. PCR used 60 Vbeta primers and 13 Jbeta primers. Using immunoSEQ multiplex PCR, the repertoire was profiled, and TCRdb retains in-frame clones only, with some absent. The data contain about 220,000 clones, 60% to 80% of them seen just once; the ten biggest clones take up less than 2%. Sequencing was carried out using PBMCs. The receptors were sampled from a woman under 40 in good health and CMV-seronegative.

J is TRBJ2-5 and V is TRBV16; TRBD2 matches at 9 bases. J gave up 9 bases and V 4 bases, and 6 bases lay outside the gene matches. The length of the CDR3 is 13 residues. Germline lookup yields CDR1 KGHSY and CDR2 FQNENV. CDR3 in DNA: TGTGCCAGCAGCCCTAGCGGGGAACAGGCCCAGTACTTC. This codes for CASSPSGEQAQYF.

The J gene is TRBJ1-4, the V gene TRBV5-4; D possibly corresponds to TRBD1 (6 bases). Germline CDR1 SGHNT, CDR2 YYREEE (reference sequence). The CDR3 totals 14 residues. V was shortened by 4 bases and J by 8 bases, with 15 bases between the two germline ends. CDR3 bases: TGTGCCAGCAGCACGGACAGCGACGGAGAAAAACTGTTTTTT. Translation gives CASSTDSDGEKLFF.

This rearrangement joins TRBV19 to TRBJ1-1; D gene unclear. The CDR3 covers 16 residues. The germline V gene encodes CDR1 LNHDA and CDR2 SQIVND (reference sequence). V was cut by 7 bases and J by 1 base, with 19 bases left in between. The CDR3 nucleotides read TGTGCCAGTATCAAATCAGGAACAGCATCGAACACTGAAGCTTTCTTT. Its translation is CASIKSGTASNTEAFF.

This sequence joins TRBV7-9 and TRBJ1-3; 7 bases map to TRBD1. Trimming at V came to 5 bases and at J to 2 bases, leaving 6 bases not matched to a gene. Per the germline V gene, CDR1 is SEHNR and CDR2 is FQNEAQ (reference sequence). CDR3 length: 15 residues. CDR3 nucleotide sequence: TGTGCCAGCAGCCGTACGACAGGGACTGGAAACACCATATATTTT. Translated, it gives CASSRTTGTGNTIYF. The full variable domain, rest sourced from reference TRBV7-9 and TRBJ1-3, is DTGVSQNPRHKITKRGQNVTFRCDPISEHNRLYWYRQTLGQGPEFLTYFQNEAQLEKSRLLSDRFSAERPKGSFSTLEIQRTEQGDSAMYLCASSRTTGTGNTIYFGEGSWLTVV.